This T cell receptor (beta chain) was recorded in a study of beta chain features in type 1 diabetes. Blood was drawn once from each donor into heparinised tubes. The draws averaged around 110 mL. Sorted cells reached over 95% purity in every population. With regard to this clone: The antigen is not known.

The whole isolated RNA underwent reverse transcription, so sequencing captured expressed TCRB transcripts. This table comes from immunoSEQ multiplex PCR, and its TCRdb copy is limited to in-frame clones, with some not included. This sample has hundreds of thousands of clones, with over 12% found just once. Notes on the study in general: The study found that naive, central memory and Treg TCRB repertoires appeared more similar in patients than in healthy donors. Shortening of TCRB CDR3s, moderate but significant, appeared in all four CD4+ subsets of Type 1 diabetes patients. More deletions and fewer insertions at VDJ junctions were seen in type 1 diabetes patients.

The sequence derives from a man aged 18 to 35 with type 1 diabetes. Sequencing was done on a sample of naive CD4+ T cells from blood.

This CDR3 is CASSTSNLLGETQYF. The CDR3 bases are TGTGCCAGTAGTACGAGCAATCTCCTAGGGGAGACCCAGTACTTC. The chain has TRBV19 and TRBJ2-5; no reliable D call. CDR1 and CDR2 (germline): LNHDA, SQIVND (reference sequence). The CDR3 has 15 residues. Trimming pared 4 bases from V and 5 bases from J, leaving 17 bases between.